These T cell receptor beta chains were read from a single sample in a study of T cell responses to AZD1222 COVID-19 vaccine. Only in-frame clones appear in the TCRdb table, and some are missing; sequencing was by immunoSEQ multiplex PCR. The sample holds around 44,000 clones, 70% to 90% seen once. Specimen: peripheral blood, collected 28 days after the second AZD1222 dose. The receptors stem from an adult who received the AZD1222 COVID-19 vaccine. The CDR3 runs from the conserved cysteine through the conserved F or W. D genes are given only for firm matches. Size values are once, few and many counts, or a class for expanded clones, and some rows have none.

CASSQGTYGYTF | TGTGCCAGCAGCCAGGGTACCTATGGCTACACCTTC | . | TRBV3-1/TRBV3-2 | . | TRBJ1-2
CASSQGGSQETQYF | TGTGCCAGCAGCCAAGGGGGATCCCAAGAGACCCAGTACTTC | . | TRBV7-3 | . | TRBJ2-5
CASSHGGGGYGYTF | TGTGCCAGCAGCCATGGAGGGGGCGGCTATGGCTACACCTTC | TRBD1 | TRBV11-2 | . | TRBJ1-2
CASSLWGGGTFGEQYF | TGTGCCAGCAGTTTATGGGGTGGGGGGACCTTTGGCGAGCAGTACTTC | . | TRBV28 | . | TRBJ2-7
CASSIFGSYEQYF | TGTGCCAGTAGTATATTCGGGAGCTACGAGCAGTACTTC | . | TRBV19 | . | TRBJ2-7
CASTLAGPYEQYF | TGTGCCAGCACCCTAGCGGGACCCTACGAGCAGTACTTC | TRBD2 | TRBV12-3/TRBV12-4 | . | TRBJ2-7
CASSGGTSGATYNEQFF | TGCGCCAGCAGCGGAGGGACTAGCGGGGCTACCTACAATGAGCAGTTCTTC | TRBD2 | TRBV10-1 | . | TRBJ2-1
CASREGQGNYGYTF | TGTGCCAGCAGAGAGGGACAGGGGAACTATGGCTACACCTTC | TRBD1 | TRBV2 | . | TRBJ1-2
CASTPVGEVYGYTF | TGTGCCAGCACCCCAGTGGGGGAGGTCTATGGCTACACCTTC | . | TRBV6-2/TRBV6-3 | . | TRBJ1-2
CASSYGTVNQPQHF | TGTGCCAGCAGTTACGGGACAGTCAATCAGCCCCAGCATTTT | TRBD1 | TRBV28 | . | TRBJ1-5
CASSQDRRDQPQHF | TGTGCCAGCAGCCAAGATAGAAGGGACCAGCCCCAGCATTTT | . | TRBV3-1/TRBV3-2 | . | TRBJ1-5
CASRSDWNEQFF | TGTGCCAGCAGGTCCGACTGGAATGAGCAGTTCTTC | . | TRBV12-3/TRBV12-4 | . | TRBJ2-1
CASSLAGAGFYGYTF | TGTGCCAGCAGTTTAGCAGGGGCTGGTTTCTATGGCTACACCTTC | . | TRBV28 | once | TRBJ1-2
CTSSFGAHPAGVTDTQYF | TGCACCAGCAGCTTCGGAGCACACCCAGCGGGAGTAACAGATACGCAGTATTTT | . | TRBV1 | once | TRBJ2-3
CATSIRSLGFSAEAFF | TGTGCCACCAGCATAAGATCCCTGGGGTTCAGTGCTGAAGCTTTCTTT | . | TRBV15 | medium-sized | TRBJ1-1
CASSLNAPSSGSEQFF | TGTGCCAGCAGCTTAAATGCCCCTAGCAGTGGGTCCGAGCAGTTCTTC | . | TRBV7-3 | . | TRBJ2-1